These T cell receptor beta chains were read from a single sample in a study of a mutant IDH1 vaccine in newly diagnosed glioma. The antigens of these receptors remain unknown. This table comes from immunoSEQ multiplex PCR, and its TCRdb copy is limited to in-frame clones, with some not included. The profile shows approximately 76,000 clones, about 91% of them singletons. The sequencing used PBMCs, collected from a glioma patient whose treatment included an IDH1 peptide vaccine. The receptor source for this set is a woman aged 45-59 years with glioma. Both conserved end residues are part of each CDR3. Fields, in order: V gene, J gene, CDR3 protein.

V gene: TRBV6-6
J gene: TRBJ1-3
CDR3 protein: CASTYEGNTIYF

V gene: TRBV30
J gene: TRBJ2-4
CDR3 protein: CAWSVGLAKNIQYF

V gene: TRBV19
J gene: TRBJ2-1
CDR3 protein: CASWDRSEQFF

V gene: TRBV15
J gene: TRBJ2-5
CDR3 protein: CATSRDPGGETQYF

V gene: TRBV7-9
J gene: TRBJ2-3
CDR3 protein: CASSDAPIEGARETQYF

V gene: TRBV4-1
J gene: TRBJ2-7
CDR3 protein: CASSQGPGLESEQYF

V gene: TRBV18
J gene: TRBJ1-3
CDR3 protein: CASSPPGTGIGNTIYF

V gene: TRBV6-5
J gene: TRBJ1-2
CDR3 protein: CASSERQGRGYTF

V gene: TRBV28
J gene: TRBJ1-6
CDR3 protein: CASSSGGRLSSYNSPLHF

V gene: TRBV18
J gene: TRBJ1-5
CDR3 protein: CASSPGRNQPQHF

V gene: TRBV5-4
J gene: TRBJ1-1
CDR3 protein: CASSADGNTEAFF

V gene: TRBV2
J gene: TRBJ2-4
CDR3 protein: CASSVGSKNIQYF

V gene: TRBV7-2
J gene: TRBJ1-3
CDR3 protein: CASSLLRGGGNTIYF

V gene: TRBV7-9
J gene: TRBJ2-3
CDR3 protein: CASSPFRDTQYF

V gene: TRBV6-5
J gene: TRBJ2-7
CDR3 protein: CASSLTSLSWYEQYF

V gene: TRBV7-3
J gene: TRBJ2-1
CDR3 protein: CASSWDLRTDEQFF

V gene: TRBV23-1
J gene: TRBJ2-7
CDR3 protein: CASSQSKRVDEQYF

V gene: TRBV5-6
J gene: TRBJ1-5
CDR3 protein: CASSFQGNSNQPQHF

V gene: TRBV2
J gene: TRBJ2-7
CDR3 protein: CASSSGLREQYF

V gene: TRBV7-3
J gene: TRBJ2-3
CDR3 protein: CASSSAGGSTDTQYF

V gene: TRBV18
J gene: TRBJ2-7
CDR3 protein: CASSSLVPSGRVEQYF

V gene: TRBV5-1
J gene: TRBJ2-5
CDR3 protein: CASKGPQETQYF

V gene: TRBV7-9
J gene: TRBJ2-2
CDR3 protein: CASWGRLNTGELFF

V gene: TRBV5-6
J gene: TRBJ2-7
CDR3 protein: CASSFTTSGRQGDFYEQYF

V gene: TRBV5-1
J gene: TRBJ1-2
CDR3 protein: CASSLAEFGYTF

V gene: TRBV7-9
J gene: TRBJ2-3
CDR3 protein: CASSLTVGDTQYF